The T cell receptor beta chain described here comes from a study of blood T cell repertoires in COVID-19. The trim removed 2 bases at V and 2 bases at J, leaving 5 bases unmatched. CDR3 length: 15 residues. CDR1 and CDR2 from the germline V gene are LGHNT and FRNRAP. Profiled with immunoSEQ multiplex PCR; TCRdb holds only in-frame clones, not every one. Altogether approximately 220,000 clones are present, roughly four fifths being singletons, with the ten largest covering about 2.3%. The J gene is TRBJ2-7, the V gene TRBV12-5; TRBD2 matches at 8 bases. The TCR was taken from an older woman with acute or convalescent COVID-19. The sequenced material came from peripheral blood. The CDR3 sequence: CASGLFAGGTYEQYF. DNA of the CDR3: TGTGCTAGTGGTTTGTTTGCGGGGGGAACCTACGAGCAGTACTTC.